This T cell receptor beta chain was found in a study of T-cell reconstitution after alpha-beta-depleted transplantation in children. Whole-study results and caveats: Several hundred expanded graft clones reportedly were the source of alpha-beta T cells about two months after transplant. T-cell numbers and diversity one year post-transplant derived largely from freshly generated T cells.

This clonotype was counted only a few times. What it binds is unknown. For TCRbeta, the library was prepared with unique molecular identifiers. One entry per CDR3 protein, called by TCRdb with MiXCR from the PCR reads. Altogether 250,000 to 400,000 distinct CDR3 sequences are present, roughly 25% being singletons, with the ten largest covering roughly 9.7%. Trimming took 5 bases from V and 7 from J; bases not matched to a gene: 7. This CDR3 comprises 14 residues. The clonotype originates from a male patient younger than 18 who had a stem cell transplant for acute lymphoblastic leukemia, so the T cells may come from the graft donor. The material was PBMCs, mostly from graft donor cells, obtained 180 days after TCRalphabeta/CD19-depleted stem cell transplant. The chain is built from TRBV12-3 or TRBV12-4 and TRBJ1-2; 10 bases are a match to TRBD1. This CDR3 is CASSLGQGWGGYTF. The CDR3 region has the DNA TGTGCCAGCAGTCTGGGACAGGGGTGGGGTGGCTACACCTTC.